Sequencing of this T cell receptor beta chain was carried out in a study of T-cell reconstitution after alpha-beta-depleted transplantation in children. V lost 5 bases and J lost 0, with 22 bases in between. The CDR3 is 18 amino acids. Unique molecular identifiers were incorporated into the prepared TCRbeta library. Using its own MiXCR run on the PCR reads, TCRdb lists one record per CDR3 protein. The sample lists about 830,000 distinct CDR3 sequences, around 15% seen once, with 5% in the top ten. The chain carries TRBV12-3 or TRBV12-4 and TRBJ2-5; maybe TRBD1 (6 bases). The material was PBMCs, mostly from graft donor cells, obtained 360 days after TCRalphabeta/CD19-depleted stem cell transplant. The source is a male patient under 18 who had a stem cell transplant for acute lymphoblastic leukemia, so the T cells may come from the graft donor. As DNA, the CDR3 is TGTGCCAGCAGTCCTTCATCCCGGGACATATGGTACCAAGAGACCCAGTACTTC. Translating gives CASSPSSRDIWYQETQYF.